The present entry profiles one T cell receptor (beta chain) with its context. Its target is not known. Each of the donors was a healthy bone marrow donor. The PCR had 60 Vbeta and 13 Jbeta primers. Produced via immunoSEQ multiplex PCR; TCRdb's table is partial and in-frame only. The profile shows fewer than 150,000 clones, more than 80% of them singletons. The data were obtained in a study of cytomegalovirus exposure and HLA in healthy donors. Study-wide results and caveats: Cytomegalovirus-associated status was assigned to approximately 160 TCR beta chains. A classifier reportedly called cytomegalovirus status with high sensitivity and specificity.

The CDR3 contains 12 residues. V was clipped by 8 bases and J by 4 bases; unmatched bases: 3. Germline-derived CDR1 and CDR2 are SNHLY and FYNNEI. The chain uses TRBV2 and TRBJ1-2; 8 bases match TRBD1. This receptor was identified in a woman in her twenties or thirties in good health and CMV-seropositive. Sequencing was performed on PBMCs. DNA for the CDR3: TGTGCCAGCCGGACAGGGAGCTATGGCTACACCTTC. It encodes CASRTGSYGYTF.